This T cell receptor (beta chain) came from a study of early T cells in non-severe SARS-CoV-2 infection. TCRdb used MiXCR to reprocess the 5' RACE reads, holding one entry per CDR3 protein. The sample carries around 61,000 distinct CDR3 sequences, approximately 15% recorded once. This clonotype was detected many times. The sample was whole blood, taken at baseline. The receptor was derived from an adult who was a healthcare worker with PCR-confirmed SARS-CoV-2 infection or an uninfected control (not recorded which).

CDR3 loop: CSVEGASDTIYF. CDR3 nucleotides: TGCAGCGTTGAAGGTGCGTCGGACACCATATATTTT. The chain uses TRBV29-1 and TRBJ1-3; D gene ambiguous. Trimming removed 1 base at V and 8 bases at J, with 9 bases between. Per germline, CDR1 SQVTM and CDR2 ANQGSEA. The CDR3 is made up of 12 amino acids.